The clone carrying this T cell receptor beta chain was counted a single time. Its target is unknown. The data derive from a study of T cell responses to AZD1222 COVID-19 vaccine. Whole-study results and caveats: Only after the peak T cell response were repertoires sampled. AZD1222 recipients seropositive at baseline numbered only 6 or 7.

TCRdb's table, derived via immunoSEQ multiplex PCR, lists solely in-frame clones and lacks some. The table shows 98,000 or so clones, with 70% to 90% occurring only once. CDR1 SGHVS and CDR2 FQNEAQ come from the germline V gene. Trimming stripped 1 base from V and 0 bases from J, with 9 bases between. The CDR3 totals 15 residues. This TCR was recovered from an adult in good health. The chain combines TRBV7-8 with TRBJ1-1; D unresolved. This specimen was peripheral blood, taken on day 0 of AZD1222 vaccination. The chain's CDR3 is CASSLVPDLNTEAFF. CDR3 nucleotides: TGTGCCAGCAGCTTAGTTCCAGACTTGAACACTGAAGCTTTCTTT.